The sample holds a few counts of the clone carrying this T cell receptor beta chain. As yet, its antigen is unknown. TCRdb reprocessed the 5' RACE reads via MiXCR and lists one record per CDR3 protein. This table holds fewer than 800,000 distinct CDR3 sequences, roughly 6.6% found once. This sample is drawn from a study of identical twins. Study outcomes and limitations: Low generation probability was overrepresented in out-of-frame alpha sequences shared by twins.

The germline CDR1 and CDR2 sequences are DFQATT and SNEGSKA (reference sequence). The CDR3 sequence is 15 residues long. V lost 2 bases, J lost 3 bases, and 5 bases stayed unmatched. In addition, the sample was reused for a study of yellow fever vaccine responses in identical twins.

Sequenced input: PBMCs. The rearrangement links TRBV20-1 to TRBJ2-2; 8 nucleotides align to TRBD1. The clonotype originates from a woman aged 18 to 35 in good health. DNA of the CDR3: TGCAGTGCTAGACCTATACAGGGGGACACCGGGGAGCTGTTTTTT. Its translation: CSARPIQGDTGELFF.